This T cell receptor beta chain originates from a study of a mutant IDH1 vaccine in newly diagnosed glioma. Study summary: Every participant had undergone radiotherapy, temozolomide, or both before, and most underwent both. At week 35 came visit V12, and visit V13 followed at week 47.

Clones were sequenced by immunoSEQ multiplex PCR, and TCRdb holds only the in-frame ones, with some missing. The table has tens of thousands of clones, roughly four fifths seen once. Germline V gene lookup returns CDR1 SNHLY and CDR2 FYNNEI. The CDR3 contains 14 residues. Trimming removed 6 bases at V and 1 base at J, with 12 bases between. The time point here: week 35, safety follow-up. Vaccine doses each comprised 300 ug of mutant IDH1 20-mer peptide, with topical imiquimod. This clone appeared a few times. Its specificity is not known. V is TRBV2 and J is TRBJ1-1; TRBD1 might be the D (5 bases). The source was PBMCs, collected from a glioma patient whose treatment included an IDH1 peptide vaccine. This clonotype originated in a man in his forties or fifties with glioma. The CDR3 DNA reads TGTGCCAGCAGGGGGCTATATCAGAACACTGAAGCTTTCTTT. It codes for CASRGLYQNTEAFF.